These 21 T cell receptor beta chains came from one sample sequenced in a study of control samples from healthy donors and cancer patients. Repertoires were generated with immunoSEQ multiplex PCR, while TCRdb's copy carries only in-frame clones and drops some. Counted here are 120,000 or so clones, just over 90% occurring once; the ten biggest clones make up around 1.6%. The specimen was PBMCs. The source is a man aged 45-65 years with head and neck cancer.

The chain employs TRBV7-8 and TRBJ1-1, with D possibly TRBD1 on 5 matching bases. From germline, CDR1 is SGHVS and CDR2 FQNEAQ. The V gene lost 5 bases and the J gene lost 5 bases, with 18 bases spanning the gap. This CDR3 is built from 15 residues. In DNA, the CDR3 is TGTGCCAGCAGCCCCTACGGCAGGGTCGGAACTGAAGCTTTCTTT. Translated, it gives CASSPYGRVGTEAFF.

In DNA, the CDR3 is TGCAGCGTTGAAAGGGGGGGCGTTGGCACTGAAGCTTTCTTT. This codes for CSVERGGVGTEAFF. The chain uses TRBV29-1 and TRBJ1-1, with D possibly TRBD1 on 6 matching bases. The ends were cut back, 2 bases at V and 4 bases at J, with 14 bases in the middle. Germline V lookup: CDR1 SQVTM, CDR2 ANQGSEA. This CDR3 is 14 amino acids long. Variable domain in full (rest from reference TRBV29-1 and TRBJ1-1): SAVISQKPSRDICQRGTSLTIQCQVDSQVTMMFWYRQQPGQSLTLIATANQGSEATYESGFVIDKFPISRPNLTFSTLTVSNMSPEDSSIYLCSVERGGVGTEAFFGQGTRLTVV.

The CDR3 nucleotides are TGTGCCAGCAGTCAACCAGGGACCAGGGATTCACCCCTCCACTTT. Encoded protein: CASSQPGTRDSPLHF. The V call is TRBV5-6, the J call TRBJ1-6, with a possible D match to TRBD1 (5 bases). Trimming pared 5 bases from V and 8 bases from J, leaving 17 bases between. This CDR3 contains 15 residues. Germline V gene data show CDR1 as SGHDT and CDR2 as YYEEEE.

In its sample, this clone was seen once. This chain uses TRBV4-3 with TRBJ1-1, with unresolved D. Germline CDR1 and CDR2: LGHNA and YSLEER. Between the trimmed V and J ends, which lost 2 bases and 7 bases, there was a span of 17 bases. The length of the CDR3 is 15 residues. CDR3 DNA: TGCGCCAGCAGCCAATTCTTCCCAACGGTCTTTGAAGCTTTCTTT. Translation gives CASSQFFPTVFEAFF.

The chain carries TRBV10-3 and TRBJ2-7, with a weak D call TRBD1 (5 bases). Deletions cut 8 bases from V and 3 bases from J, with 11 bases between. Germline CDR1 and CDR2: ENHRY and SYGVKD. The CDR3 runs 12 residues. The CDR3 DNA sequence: TGTGCCATCGGGGCGAATGTCTACGAGCAGTACTTC. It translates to CAIGANVYEQYF.

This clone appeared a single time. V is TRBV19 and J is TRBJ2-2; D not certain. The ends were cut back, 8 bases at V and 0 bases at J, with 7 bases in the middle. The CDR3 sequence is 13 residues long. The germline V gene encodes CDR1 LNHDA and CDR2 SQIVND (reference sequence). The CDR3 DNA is TGTGCCAGTTCTCAGGCGAACACCGGGGAGCTGTTTTTT. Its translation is CASSQANTGELFF.

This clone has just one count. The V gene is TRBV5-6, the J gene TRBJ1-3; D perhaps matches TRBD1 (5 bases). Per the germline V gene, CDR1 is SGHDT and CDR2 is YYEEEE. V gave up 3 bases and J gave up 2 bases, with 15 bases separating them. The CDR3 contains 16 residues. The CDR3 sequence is CASSWGRGYTGNTIYF. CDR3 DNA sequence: TGTGCCAGCAGCTGGGGCCGGGGTTATACTGGAAACACCATATATTTT.

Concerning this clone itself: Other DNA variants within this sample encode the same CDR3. This CDR3 reads CASSFGGEQYF. The CDR3 nucleotides read TGTGCCAGCAGTTTCGGGGGCGAGCAGTACTTC. The chain recombines TRBV12-3 or TRBV12-4 with TRBJ2-7, with D tentatively TRBD2 (6 bases). CDR3 length: 11 residues. Trimming shortened V by 3 bases and J by 6 bases, and 6 bases separated the two germline ends.

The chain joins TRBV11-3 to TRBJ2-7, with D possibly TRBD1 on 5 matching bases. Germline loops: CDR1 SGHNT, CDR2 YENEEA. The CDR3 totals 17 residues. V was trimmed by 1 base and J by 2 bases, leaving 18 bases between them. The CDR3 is CASSLGGQGRVAYEQYF. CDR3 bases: TGTGCCAGCAGCTTAGGTGGTCAGGGCAGGGTCGCCTACGAGCAGTACTTC.

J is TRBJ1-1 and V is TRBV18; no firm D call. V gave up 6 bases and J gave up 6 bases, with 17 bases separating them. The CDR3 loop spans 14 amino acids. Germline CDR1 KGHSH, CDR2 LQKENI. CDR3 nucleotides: TGTGCCAGCTCGCGGCTCGGGGTAAAAGCTGAAGCTTTCTTT. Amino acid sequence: CASSRLGVKAEAFF.

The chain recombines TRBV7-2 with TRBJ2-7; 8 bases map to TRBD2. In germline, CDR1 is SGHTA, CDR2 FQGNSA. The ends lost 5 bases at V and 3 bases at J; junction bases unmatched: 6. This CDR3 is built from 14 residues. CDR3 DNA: TGTGCCAGCAGCAATAGCGGGGAACTCTACGAGCAGTACTTC. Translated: CASSNSGELYEQYF.

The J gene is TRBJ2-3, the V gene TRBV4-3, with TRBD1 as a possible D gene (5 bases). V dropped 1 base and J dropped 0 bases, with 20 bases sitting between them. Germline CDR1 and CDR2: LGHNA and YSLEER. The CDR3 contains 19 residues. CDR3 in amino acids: CASSQGSRVYRSSTDTQYF. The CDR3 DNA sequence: TGCGCCAGCAGCCAAGGGTCGAGAGTCTACAGGAGTAGCACAGATACGCAGTATTTT.

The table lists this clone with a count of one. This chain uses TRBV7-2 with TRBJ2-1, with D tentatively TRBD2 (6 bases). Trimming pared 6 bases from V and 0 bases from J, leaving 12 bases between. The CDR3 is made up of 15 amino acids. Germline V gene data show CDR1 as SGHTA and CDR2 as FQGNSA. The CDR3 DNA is TGTGCCAGCAGTCGACTGGGGGGCTCCTACAATGAGCAGTTCTTC. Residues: CASSRLGGSYNEQFF.

In DNA form, the CDR3 reads TGTGCCAGCAGCTTGGCCAAACAGGGGATTTATGGCTACACCTTC. Amino acids: CASSLAKQGIYGYTF. This chain links TRBV5-4 with TRBJ1-2, with 7 bases fitting TRBD1. The junction had 7 bases not matched to a gene; V was cut back by 0 bases and J by 5 bases. CDR3 length: 15 residues. Germline CDR1 reads SGHNT; CDR2 reads YYREEE (reference sequence).

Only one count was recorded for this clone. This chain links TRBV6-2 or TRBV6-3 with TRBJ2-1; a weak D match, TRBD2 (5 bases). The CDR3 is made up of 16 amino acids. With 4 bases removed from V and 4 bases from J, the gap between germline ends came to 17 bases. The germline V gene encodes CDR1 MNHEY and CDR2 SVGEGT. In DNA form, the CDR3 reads TGTGCCAGCAGTTTCGGTGGAGGAGTCCGATACAATGAGCAGTTCTTC. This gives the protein CASSFGGGVRYNEQFF.

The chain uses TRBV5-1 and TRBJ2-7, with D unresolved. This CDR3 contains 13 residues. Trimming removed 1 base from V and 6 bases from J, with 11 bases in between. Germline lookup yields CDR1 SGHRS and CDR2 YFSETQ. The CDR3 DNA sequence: TGCGCCAGCAGCTTGTCTGGCCTATCCGAGCAGTACTTC. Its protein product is CASSLSGLSEQYF. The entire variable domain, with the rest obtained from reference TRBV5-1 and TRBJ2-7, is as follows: KAGVTQTPRYLIKTRGQQVTLSCSPISGHRSVSWYQQTPGQGLQFLFEYFSETQRNKGNFPGRFSGRQFSNSRSEMNVSTLELGDSALYLCASSLSGLSEQYFGPGTRLTVT.

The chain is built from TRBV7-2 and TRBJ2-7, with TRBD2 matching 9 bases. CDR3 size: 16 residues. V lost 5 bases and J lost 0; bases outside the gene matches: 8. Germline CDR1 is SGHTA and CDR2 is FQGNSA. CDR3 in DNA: TGTGCCAGCAGCGTAGGAAGCGGGGGGTACTCCTACGAGCAGTACTTC. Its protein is CASSVGSGGYSYEQYF.

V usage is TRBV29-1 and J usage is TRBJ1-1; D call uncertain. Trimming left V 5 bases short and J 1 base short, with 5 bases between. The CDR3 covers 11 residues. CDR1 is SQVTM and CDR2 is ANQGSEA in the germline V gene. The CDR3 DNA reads TGCAGCGTTAAGAGGAACACTGAAGCTTTCTTT. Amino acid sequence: CSVKRNTEAFF.

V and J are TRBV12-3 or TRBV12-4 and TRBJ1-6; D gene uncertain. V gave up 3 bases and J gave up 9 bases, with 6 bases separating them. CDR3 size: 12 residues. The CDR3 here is CASSLEGSPLHF. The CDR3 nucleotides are TGTGCCAGCAGTTTGGAAGGTTCACCCCTCCACTTT.

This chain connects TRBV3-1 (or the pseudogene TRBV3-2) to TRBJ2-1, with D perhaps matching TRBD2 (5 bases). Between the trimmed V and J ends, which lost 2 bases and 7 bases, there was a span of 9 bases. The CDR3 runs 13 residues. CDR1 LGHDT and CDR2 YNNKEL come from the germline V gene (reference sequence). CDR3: CASSQMGVNEQFF. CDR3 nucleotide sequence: TGTGCCAGCAGCCAAATGGGAGTAAATGAGCAGTTCTTC.

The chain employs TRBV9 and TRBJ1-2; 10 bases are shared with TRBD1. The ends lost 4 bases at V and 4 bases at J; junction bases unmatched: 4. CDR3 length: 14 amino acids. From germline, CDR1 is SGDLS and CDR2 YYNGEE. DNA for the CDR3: TGTGCCAGCAGCCCCCGGACAGGGGGCTATGGCTACACCTTC. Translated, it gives CASSPRTGGYGYTF.